These 19 T cell receptor beta chains share one sample of origin, sequenced in a study of T cells in localized non-small cell lung cancer. TCRdb's table, derived via immunoSEQ multiplex PCR, lists solely in-frame clones and lacks some. The sample has about 46,000 clones; under 90% are singletons. This sample comprised peripheral blood mononuclear cells, obtained before any cancer treatment. These receptors came from a man aged 40-75 years with stage III lung adenocarcinoma.

V usage is TRBV30 and J usage is TRBJ2-3; TRBD1 might be the D (6 bases). CDR1 is GTSNPN and CDR2 is SVGIG in the germline V gene (reference sequence). V was cut by 0 bases and J by 3 bases, with 13 bases left in between. The CDR3 spans 15 residues. The CDR3 DNA reads as TGTGCCTGGAGTGTGTCAGGGGTGGGGACAGATACGCAGTATTTT. It encodes CAWSVSGVGTDTQYF.

In DNA form, the CDR3 reads TGTGCCAGCAGCCCTATTGCGGGGAACACCGGGGAGCTGTTTTTT. This gives the protein CASSPIAGNTGELFF. This chain joins TRBV5-4 and TRBJ2-2, with a tentative D call TRBD2 (5 bases). V lost 4 bases and J lost 1, with 11 bases in between. Germline assignment: CDR1 SGHNT and CDR2 YYREEE (reference sequence). The CDR3 sequence is 15 residues long.

This rearrangement joins TRBV6-5 to TRBJ1-2, with D unclear. Germline CDR1 is MNHEY and CDR2 is SVGAGI. V was shortened by 6 bases and J by 8 bases, with 22 bases between the two germline ends. This CDR3 contains 15 residues. The DNA for the CDR3 is TGTGCCAGCAGCCATACCGCCATGAGGGCGGAAGGCTACACCTTC. The encoded protein is CASSHTAMRAEGYTF.

The chain recombines TRBV5-1 with TRBJ1-2, with 7 bases aligning to TRBD1. Unmatched junction bases numbered 4, after V lost 2 bases and J lost 3 bases. Germline V gives CDR1 SGHRS, CDR2 YFSETQ. There are 14 residues in the CDR3. CDR3 amino acids: CASSFKGADYGYTF. The CDR3 DNA is TGCGCCAGCAGCTTCAAGGGGGCCGACTATGGCTACACCTTC.

This chain joins TRBV2 and TRBJ2-3, with 12 bases that match TRBD2. After removal of 8 bases from V and 3 bases from J, the junction contained 0 bases not matched to a gene. The germline gives CDR1 SNHLY, CDR2 FYNNEI. The CDR3 is made up of 13 amino acids. Written as DNA, the CDR3 is TGTGCCAGCGGACTAGCGGGGACAGATACGCAGTATTTT. Translating it yields CASGLAGTDTQYF.

V and J are TRBV5-8 and TRBJ2-3; a weak D match, TRBD2 (6 bases). The ends were cut back, 0 bases at V and 6 bases at J, with 11 bases in the middle. The CDR3 covers 14 residues. Germline V gene lookup returns CDR1 SGHTS and CDR2 YDEGEE. The CDR3 region is CASSLAGREDTQYF. The DNA for the CDR3 is TGTGCCAGCAGCTTGGCCGGGAGAGAGGATACGCAGTATTTT.

J is TRBJ1-3 and V is TRBV5-4, with D unresolved. This CDR3 comprises 15 residues. V lost 2 bases to trimming and J lost 0 bases, with 9 bases between them. Germline values: CDR1 SGHNT, CDR2 YYREEE (reference sequence). The CDR3 coding sequence is TGTGCCAGCAGCTTCGGCAGGAGCTCTGGAAACACCATATATTTT. Translated: CASSFGRSSGNTIYF.

This clone was recorded at least ten times. The chain combines TRBV5-6 with TRBJ2-3, with D maybe TRBD1 (6 bases). Trimming shortened V by 0 bases and J by 2 bases, and 10 bases separated the two germline ends. This CDR3 has 15 amino acids. Germline V CDR1 and CDR2: SGHDT, YYEEEE. In DNA, the CDR3 is TGTGCCAGCAGCTTGGTGGGGGCCGTCACAGATACGCAGTATTTT. This encodes CASSLVGAVTDTQYF. Together with reference TRBV5-6 and TRBJ2-3, the CDR3 gives the full variable domain: DAGVTQSPTHLIKTRGQQVTLRCSPKSGHDTVSWYQQALGQGPQFIFQYYEEEERQRGNFPDRFSGHQFPNYSSELNVNALLLGDSALYLCASSLVGAVTDTQYFGPGTRLTVL.

This chain joins TRBV10-3 and TRBJ1-1, with a tentative D call TRBD1 (5 bases). The CDR3 runs 15 residues. Per the germline V gene, CDR1 is ENHRY and CDR2 is SYGVKD. V lost 5 bases to trimming and J lost 2 bases, with 15 bases between them. Here the CDR3 DNA reads TGTGCCATCAGTTCTTCAAGCGGGGGAAACACTGAAGCTTTCTTT. It encodes CAISSSSGGNTEAFF.

V gene TRBV10-3 combines with J gene TRBJ2-4, with D tentatively TRBD1 (5 bases). V lost 0 bases, J lost 2 bases, and 11 bases lay in between. Germline V gene lookup returns CDR1 ENHRY and CDR2 SYGVKD. The CDR3 totals 16 residues. The CDR3, as DNA: TGTGCCATCAGTGAGTCCGGTAGGGGCACCAAAAACATTCAGTACTTC. Translated, it gives CAISESGRGTKNIQYF.

The J gene is TRBJ2-5, the V gene TRBV10-3; D ambiguous. The end of the DNA aligns better with TRBJ2-7, so the J call may be wrong. CDR1 is ENHRY, CDR2 SYGVKD, per germline. This CDR3 region has 11 residues. The DNA of the CDR3 is TGTGCCATCAGTGGCAGTCCCGAGCAGTACTTC. Residues: CAISGSPEQYF.

The chain employs TRBV6-5 and TRBJ2-2; 9 nucleotides match TRBD2. The CDR3 is 15 residues long. Germline lookup yields CDR1 MNHEY and CDR2 SVGAGI. Trimming removed 5 bases from V and 7 bases from J; junction bases left unmatched: 8. CDR3 region: CASSKKAGGHGELFF. The CDR3, as DNA: TGTGCCAGCAGTAAAAAAGCGGGGGGTCACGGGGAGCTGTTTTTT.

The V gene is TRBV9, the J gene TRBJ2-1; D might be TRBD2 (7 bases). There are 15 residues in the CDR3. Germline CDR1 reads SGDLS; CDR2 reads YYNGEE. Trimming removed 3 bases at V and 0 bases at J, with 10 bases between. The CDR3 coding sequence is TGTGCCAGCAGCGAGGGGGGGAGCTCCTACAATGAGCAGTTCTTC. This sequence encodes CASSEGGSSYNEQFF.

The V gene is TRBV4-1, the J gene TRBJ2-2; D is ambiguous. The CDR3 has 16 amino acids. Germline lookup yields CDR1 MGHRA and CDR2 YSYEKL. V was shortened by 2 bases and J by 6 bases, with 16 bases between the two germline ends. CDR3 amino acids: CASSQMAGERAGELFF. Here the CDR3 DNA reads TGCGCCAGCAGCCAAATGGCTGGGGAACGGGCCGGGGAGCTGTTTTTT.

The rearrangement links TRBV5-4 to TRBJ2-1; 10 bases agree with TRBD2. With 4 bases clipped from V and 6 bases from J, the junction kept 10 bases outside the gene matches. CDR1 SGHNT and CDR2 YYREEE come from the germline V gene (reference sequence). This CDR3 region has 16 residues. The chain's CDR3 is CASSISLAGPGNEQFF. The CDR3 DNA follows: TGTGCCAGCAGCATCTCACTAGCGGGGCCGGGCAATGAGCAGTTCTTC.

This clone turned up a few times. The chain uses TRBV5-1 and TRBJ2-2, with D unclear. Germline V gene lookup returns CDR1 SGHRS and CDR2 YFSETQ. The CDR3 runs to 17 residues. Trimming shortened V by 2 bases and J by 3 bases, and 17 bases separated the two germline ends. In DNA, the CDR3 is TGCGCCAGCAGCTTAAGGCTAGATGGATACGACACCGGGGAGCTGTTTTTT. Translated, it gives CASSLRLDGYDTGELFF. Full variable domain (remainder filled in from reference TRBV5-1 and TRBJ2-2): KAGVTQTPRYLIKTRGQQVTLSCSPISGHRSVSWYQQTPGQGLQFLFEYFSETQRNKGNFPGRFSGRQFSNSRSEMNVSTLELGDSALYLCASSLRLDGYDTGELFFGEGSRLTVL.

The chain carries TRBV5-4 and TRBJ2-5; D call uncertain. The CDR3 consists of 13 residues. Germline assignment: CDR1 SGHNT and CDR2 YYREEE (reference sequence). The V end lost 0 bases, the J end lost 5 bases, and 8 bases lay between the germline ends. Here the CDR3 reads CASSLGEAETQYF. In DNA form, the CDR3 reads TGTGCCAGCAGCTTGGGAGAGGCGGAGACCCAGTACTTC.

This rearrangement joins TRBV25-1 to TRBJ2-1; D might be TRBD1 (6 bases). The CDR3 extends over 14 amino acids. Germline V CDR1 and CDR2: MGHDK, SYGVNS. V shed 6 bases and J shed 4 bases, with 13 bases lying between them. This CDR3 is CASREQGIYNEQFF. DNA of the CDR3: TGTGCCAGCAGAGAGCAGGGGATTTACAATGAGCAGTTCTTC.

In this sample, this clone turned up once. The chain joins TRBV6-5 to TRBJ1-2, with TRBD1 matching over 7 bases. Losses at the gene ends were 6 bases for V and 3 bases for J; bases not matched to a gene: 7. The CDR3 runs to 14 residues. Per germline, CDR1 MNHEY and CDR2 SVGAGI. The CDR3 nucleotides read TGTGCCAGCAGGTTCGCCGGGACAGACTATGGCTACACCTTC. Translating gives CASRFAGTDYGYTF.